This entry concerns a single T cell receptor beta chain. The sample originates from a study of monozygotic twins with inflammatory bowel disease. The CDR3 contains 17 residues. In germline, CDR1 is SGHTA, CDR2 FQGNSA. TCRdb reprocessed the 5' RACE reads and reports one entry per CDR3 protein, with no DNA. This listing includes around 450,000 distinct CDR3 sequences. The sequence was obtained from a human donor with ulcerative colitis or Crohn's disease, or a healthy co-twin of an affected twin (not recorded which). J is TRBJ2-1 and V is TRBV7-2; TCRdb outputs TRBD2, but without DNA this stays unchecked. Material for sequencing was blood. CDR3 region: CASSLRTSGSNYNEQFF.